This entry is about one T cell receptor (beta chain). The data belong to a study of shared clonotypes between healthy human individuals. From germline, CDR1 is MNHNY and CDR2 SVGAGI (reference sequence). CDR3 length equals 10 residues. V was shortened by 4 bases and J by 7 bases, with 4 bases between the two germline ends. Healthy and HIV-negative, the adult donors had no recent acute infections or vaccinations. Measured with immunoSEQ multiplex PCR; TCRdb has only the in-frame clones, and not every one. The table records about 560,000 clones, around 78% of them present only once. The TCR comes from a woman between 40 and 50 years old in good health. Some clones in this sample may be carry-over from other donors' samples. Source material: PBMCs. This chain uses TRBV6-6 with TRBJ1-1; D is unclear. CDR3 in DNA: TGTGCCAGCAGTTCGGGTGAAGCTTTCTTT. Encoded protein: CASSSGEAFF.